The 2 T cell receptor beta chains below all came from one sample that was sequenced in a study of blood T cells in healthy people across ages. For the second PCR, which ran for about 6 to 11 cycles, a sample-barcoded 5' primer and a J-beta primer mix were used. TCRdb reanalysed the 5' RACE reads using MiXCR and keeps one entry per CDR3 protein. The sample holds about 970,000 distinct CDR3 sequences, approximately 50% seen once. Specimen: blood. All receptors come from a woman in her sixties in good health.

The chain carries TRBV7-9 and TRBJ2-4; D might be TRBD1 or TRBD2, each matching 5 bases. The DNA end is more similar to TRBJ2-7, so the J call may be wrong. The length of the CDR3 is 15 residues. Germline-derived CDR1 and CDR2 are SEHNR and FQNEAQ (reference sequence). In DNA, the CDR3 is TGTGCCAGCAGTTATGGGGCGGACTTGACCTACGAGCAGTACTTC. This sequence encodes CASSYGADLTYEQYF.

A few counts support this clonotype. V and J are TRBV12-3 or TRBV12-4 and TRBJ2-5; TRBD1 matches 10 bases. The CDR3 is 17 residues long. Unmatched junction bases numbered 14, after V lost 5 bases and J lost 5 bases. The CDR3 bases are TGTGCCAGCAGTGGCTCGTTCGGACAGGGGGATTTTGAGACCCAGTACTTC. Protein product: CASSGSFGQGDFETQYF.